This is a list of T cell receptor beta chains from one sample in a study of Siglec-9 on CD8 T cells in melanoma. Assay used: immunoSEQ multiplex PCR; TCRdb lists only in-frame clones, some missing. The profile covers 30,000 to 45,000 clones, with roughly 80% appearing a single time and under 2% taken by the ten largest. Sequencing was performed on Siglec-9- CD8+ T cells sorted from blood. The source is a human donor in good health. CDR3s include the opening cysteine and the closing phenylalanine or tryptophan. Each record gives: J gene, clone size, V gene, D gene, CDR3 DNA, CDR3 protein. A D gene is named only where the DNA matches it firmly. A clone size is listed for some rows: how often the clone was seen (once, few, many), or a class if it is expanded.

TRBJ1-2 | . | TRBV11-2 | . | TGTGCCAGCAGCTCCCGTTCCGGGGCCGCCCCCTATGGCTACACCTTC | CASSSRSGAAPYGYTF
TRBJ2-7 | . | TRBV30 | . | TGTGCCTGGAGTGTATTAGGGGACGAGCAGTACTTC | CAWSVLGDEQYF
TRBJ2-3 | once | TRBV2 | . | TGTGCGACAGCTTTAGTGTTGGGGGGCACTAGCACAGATACGCAGTATTTT | CATALVLGGTSTDTQYF
TRBJ2-1 | . | TRBV7-9 | TRBD2 | TGTGCCAGCAGCCCCCTGACTAGCGGGGGGGTGATGGGTTACAATGAGCAGTTCTTC | CASSPLTSGGVMGYNEQFF
TRBJ2-2 | . | TRBV4-2 | . | TGTGCCAGCAGCCGCGGGAACACCGGGGAGCTGTTTTTT | CASSRGNTGELFF
TRBJ2-7 | once | TRBV5-1 | . | TGCGCCAGCAGCTTCTCCTACGAGCAGTACTTC | CASSFSYEQYF
TRBJ2-7 | . | TRBV30 | TRBD1 | TGTGCCTGGAGCATACTTGACAGGGGCTTACCCTACGAGCAGTACTTC | CAWSILDRGLPYEQYF
TRBJ2-1 | . | TRBV27 | . | TGTGCCAGCACCCCCGGGGGTAGAAGGGGGTACAATGAGCAGTTCTTC | CASTPGGRRGYNEQFF
TRBJ2-7 | . | TRBV4-1 | . | TGCGCCAGCAGCGAAACAGGAGTCTACGAGCAGTACTTC | CASSETGVYEQYF
TRBJ2-1 | . | TRBV13 | . | TGTGCCAGCAGCTTTTCACAGGGTGGGAACAATGAGCAGTTCTTC | CASSFSQGGNNEQFF
TRBJ1-4 | . | TRBV13 | . | TGTGCCAGCAGCCCCCCGGGGGAGAATGAAAAACTGTTTTTT | CASSPPGENEKLFF
TRBJ2-1 | . | TRBV10-2 | TRBD1 | TGCGCCAGCAGCTGGACAGGCGGTGATTTCGATGAGCAGTTCTTC | CASSWTGGDFDEQFF
TRBJ2-3 | . | TRBV30 | TRBD2 | TGTGCCTGGAGTGTGGGGGCTAGCGGGTTCGCAGATACGCAGTATTTT | CAWSVGASGFADTQYF